The rows below give T cell receptor beta chains drawn from one sample of a study of T cell responses to AZD1222 COVID-19 vaccine. The assay was immunoSEQ multiplex PCR, and TCRdb's table has in-frame clones only and misses some. The table records about 270,000 clones, 94% of them present only once. The material sequenced was peripheral blood, taken 28 days after the second AZD1222 dose. The source is an adult who received the AZD1222 COVID-19 vaccine. CDR3s include the opening cysteine and the closing phenylalanine or tryptophan. A D gene is named only where the DNA matches it firmly. The size field is filled for only some rows; it gives once, few, many or a size class.

TRBJ1-2	TRBV10-3	15	NA	NA	TGTGCCATCAGTGAGGCGGGGACTTTGCCATATGGCTACACCTTC	CAISEAGTLPYGYTF
TRBJ1-2	TRBV24-1	15	NA	NA	TGTGCCACCAGTGATTTGAATCAGGGTCACTATGGCTACACCTTC	CATSDLNQGHYGYTF
TRBJ2-7	TRBV11-2	14	TRBD1	NA	TGTGCCAGCACCCGGGATGCAGGGGGCTACGAGCAGTACTTC	CASTRDAGGYEQYF
TRBJ2-7	TRBV5-4	17	NA	NA	TGTGCCAGCAGCTTAGGTCCCCCGGACTCAATCTCCTACGAGCAGTACTTC	CASSLGPPDSISYEQYF
TRBJ2-7	TRBV19	13	NA	NA	TGTGCCAGCAAAGATTGGAGCTCCTACGAGCAGTACTTC	CASKDWSSYEQYF
TRBJ2-4	TRBV5-1	19	TRBD2	NA	TGCGCCAGCAGCTTGGCCATCACTAGCGGTCTAGGGCAGGGGAACATTCAGTACTTC	CASSLAITSGLGQGNIQYF
TRBJ1-5	TRBV7-2	14	NA	NA	TGTGCCAGCACCCGATTAGCGGGGGATCAGCCCCAGCATTTT	CASTRLAGDQPQHF
TRBJ1-5	TRBV12-3/TRBV12-4	13	NA	NA	TGTGCCAGCACCCGGGGTCCCCCCGGGCCCCAGCATTTT	CASTRGPPGPQHF
TRBJ2-7	TRBV30	11	NA	NA	TGTGCCTGGAGTGACGGGCGCGAGCAGTACTTC	CAWSDGREQYF
TRBJ2-1	TRBV11-1	14	TRBD1	NA	TGTGCCAACTCGGGACAGAGTACAGGAAATGAGCAGTTCTTC	CANSGQSTGNEQFF
TRBJ2-1	TRBV18	14	NA	NA	TGTGCCAGCTCACCACTTAGCCCCAGCAATGAGCAGTTCTTC	CASSPLSPSNEQFF
TRBJ1-1	TRBV5-8	14	TRBD1	NA	TGTGCCAGCAGCTTGGGCCTTACAGGGGGCGAAGCTTTCTTT	CASSLGLTGGEAFF
TRBJ1-2	TRBV14	16	NA	NA	TGTGCCAGCAGCCAAATGGGGCGGGTGGCCTACTATGGCTACACCTTC	CASSQMGRVAYYGYTF
TRBJ1-5	TRBV21-1	18	NA	NA	TGTGCCAGCAGCAAAGCGGCGGGAGGGACAGGCCGCAATCAGCCCCAGCATTTT	CASSKAAGGTGRNQPQHF
TRBJ1-2	TRBV5-4	13	NA	NA	TGTGCCAGCAGCTTGACATTGGGTTATGGCTACACCTTC	CASSLTLGYGYTF
TRBJ2-7	TRBV3-1/TRBV3-2	16	NA	NA	TGTGCCAGCAGCCGGCGGGACTCCTTAAGCTCCTACGAGCAGTACTTC	CASSRRDSLSSYEQYF
TRBJ1-2	TRBV11-2	14	NA	NA	TGTGCCAGCAGCTTAGATCTCAGTCAGCGGAGCTACACCTTC	CASSLDLSQRSYTF
TRBJ2-3	TRBV30	14	TRBD1	NA	TGTGCCTGCGGGACAGGGGGCTACACAGATACGCAGTATTTT	CACGTGGYTDTQYF
TRBJ2-7	TRBV28	12	NA	NA	TGTGCCAGCAGTCAACAGGGCTACGAGCAGTACTTC	CASSQQGYEQYF
TRBJ2-7	TRBV4-1	16	TRBD2	NA	TGCGCCAGCAGCCAAGACGCCAGCGGGAGGTCCTACGAGCAGTACTTC	CASSQDASGRSYEQYF
TRBJ2-2	TRBV24-1	18	TRBD2	NA	TGTGCCACCAGTGCCCCCGGGACTAGCGGGGGGGTCACCGGGGAGCTGTTTTTT	CATSAPGTSGGVTGELFF
TRBJ2-1	TRBV3-1/TRBV3-2	12	NA	once	TGTGCCAGCAAGTCATCGGGCGATGAGCAGTTCTTC	CASKSSGDEQFF
TRBJ1-1	TRBV7-9	13	NA	NA	TGTGCCAGCAGCCTGACGGGAAACACTGAAGCTTTCTTT	CASSLTGNTEAFF
TRBJ1-2	TRBV28	14	NA	NA	TGTGCCAGCAGTTCGTCAGGGATAACCTATGGCTACACCTTC	CASSSSGITYGYTF
TRBJ2-1	TRBV24-1	16	NA	once	TGTGCCACCAGTGATTTGAAGGGGACGGGGTACAATGAGCAGTTCTTC	CATSDLKGTGYNEQFF
TRBJ2-7	TRBV9	13	NA	once	TGTGCCAGCAGCGCCGGAGGGGGGGTAGAGCAGTACTTC	CASSAGGGVEQYF
TRBJ2-5	TRBV2	13	NA	NA	TGTGCCAGCAGTGAAATCTTGGTGGGGACCCAGTACTTC	CASSEILVGTQYF
TRBJ2-1	TRBV2	15	NA	few	TGTGCCAGCAGCGTGGGGCAGGGGAGGAGCAATGAGCAGTTCTTC	CASSVGQGRSNEQFF
TRBJ1-1	TRBV5-1	14	NA	once	TGCGCCAGCAGCTTGCTTGCGGTGAACACTGAAGCTTTCTTT	CASSLLAVNTEAFF
TRBJ1-5	TRBV7-8	16	TRBD1	NA	TGTGCCAGCAGCGGTCAGGACAGGGGGCAATATCAGCCCCAGCATTTT	CASSGQDRGQYQPQHF
TRBJ2-3	TRBV5-1	15	NA	once	TGCGCCAGCAGCTTGGAAACAAGCGTAGCAGATACGCAGTATTTT	CASSLETSVADTQYF
TRBJ1-2	TRBV3-1/TRBV3-2	12	NA	NA	TGTGCCAGCAGCCAAGATAGAGGTGGCTACACCTTC	CASSQDRGGYTF
TRBJ1-5	TRBV27	13	NA	NA	TGTGCCAGCAGTTTATCAGGAAATCAGCCCCAGCATTTT	CASSLSGNQPQHF
TRBJ2-1	TRBV28	16	NA	NA	TGTGCCAGCAGTCCCGCCTCGGACTCCATGGGAAATGAGCAGTTCTTC	CASSPASDSMGNEQFF
TRBJ1-2	TRBV7-2	16	NA	NA	TGTGCCAGCAGCACTAGGGGTTTAGGCCGGGACTATGGCTACACCTTC	CASSTRGLGRDYGYTF
TRBJ2-7	TRBV19	16	TRBD1	NA	TGTGCCAGTAGGCGGACAGGGGGACAAGATTTCTACGAGCAGTACTTC	CASRRTGGQDFYEQYF
TRBJ1-3	TRBV7-2	16	TRBD1	NA	TGTGCCAGCAGTTTCGGACAGGCCTCTGCTGGAAACACCATATATTTT	CASSFGQASAGNTIYF
TRBJ1-1	TRBV6-1	15	NA	NA	TGTGCCAGCAGTGAATCGACAGAGTTGAACACTGAAGCTTTCTTT	CASSESTELNTEAFF
TRBJ1-4	TRBV5-8	16	NA	NA	TGTGCCAGCAGCTTGGAGTCCCGGGGCCGGGTTGGAAAACTGTTTTTT	CASSLESRGRVGKLFF
TRBJ1-1	TRBV16	12	NA	NA	TGTGCCAGCAGCCAGTCCGTCCCGGCGACTTTCTTT	CASSQSVPATFF
TRBJ2-2	TRBV19	18	TRBD2	NA	TGTGCCAGTAGTATACAACCAGCGGGGGGCTCCCGAGCCGGGGAGCTGTTTTTT	CASSIQPAGGSRAGELFF
TRBJ2-7	TRBV5-4	15	NA	NA	TGTGCCAGCAGCTTGGGACGGGGGACAAACAGGGAGCAGTACTTC	CASSLGRGTNREQYF
TRBJ1-1	TRBV7-9	16	TRBD1	NA	TGTGCCAGCAGCCTTCTGCGGGGGACAGGGGGAGGTGAAGCTTTCTTT	CASSLLRGTGGGEAFF
TRBJ2-5	TRBV7-9	15	TRBD1	NA	TGTGCCAGCAGCTTAGCGGGCAGGGGGCGAGAGACCCAGTACTTC	CASSLAGRGRETQYF
TRBJ2-2	TRBV6-5	13	NA	NA	TGTGCCAGCAGTACACTAGGGGGCGGGGAGCTGTTTTTT	CASSTLGGGELFF
TRBJ2-1	TRBV28	16	NA	NA	TGTGCCAGCAGCCAAGGGCCCCCGAGCCGGGCAGGTGAGCAGTTCTTC	CASSQGPPSRAGEQFF
TRBJ1-1	TRBV4-2	16	NA	few	TGTGCCAGCAGCCAAGAGGGGGTGAGCTGGGGAACTGAAGCTTTCTTT	CASSQEGVSWGTEAFF
TRBJ2-2	TRBV19	14	TRBD1	NA	TGTGCCAGTAGTACGGGACAGGGTGCCGGGGAGCTGTTTTTT	CASSTGQGAGELFF
TRBJ2-7	TRBV27	14	TRBD1	NA	TGTGCCAGCAGTACTCGACAGGGAGTCTACGAGCAGTACTTC	CASSTRQGVYEQYF
TRBJ2-2	TRBV2	15	TRBD1	NA	TGTGCCAGCGGGAACAGGGGCCTTAACACCGGGGAGCTGTTTTTT	CASGNRGLNTGELFF
TRBJ1-4	TRBV28	20	NA	NA	TGTGCCAGCAGAATACTATCGGCCCGGAGGGGCGTTACTCCTAATGAAAAACTGTTTTTT	CASRILSARRGVTPNEKLFF
TRBJ2-7	TRBV7-8	15	NA	NA	TGTGCCAGCCTCCAGGGTATCGGTAGCTCCTACGAGCAGTACTTC	CASLQGIGSSYEQYF
TRBJ2-1	TRBV7-9	11	NA	NA	TGTGCCAGCAGCTTCATCGGTGAGCAGTTCTTC	CASSFIGEQFF
TRBJ1-2	TRBV6-1	16	TRBD1	NA	TGTGCCAGCAGTGAAGCGTCCTTACAGGGGGCGGATGGCTACACCTTC	CASSEASLQGADGYTF
TRBJ2-7	TRBV5-1	17	TRBD1	NA	TGCGCCAGCAGCTTGACCGTACCGGGACAGGGCGGGTACGAGCAGTACTTC	CASSLTVPGQGGYEQYF
TRBJ1-6	TRBV28	13	NA	NA	TGTGCCAGTACAACTATCTTAGGGTTACCCCTCCACTTT	CASTTILGLPLHF
TRBJ1-2	TRBV6-2/TRBV6-3	11	NA	NA	TGTGCCAGCAGTGAGGGGTATGGCTACACCTTC	CASSEGYGYTF
TRBJ1-5	TRBV10-2	13	NA	NA	TGCGCCAGCCAACCCGGGGGCTATCAGCCCCAGCATTTT	CASQPGGYQPQHF
TRBJ1-5	TRBV28	15	TRBD1	NA	TGTGCCAGCAGTTTACCCCGACAGGGTGGTCAGCCCCAGCATTTT	CASSLPRQGGQPQHF
TRBJ2-1	TRBV2	11	NA	NA	TGTGCCAGCTCGACCTACAATGAGCAGTTCTTC	CASSTYNEQFF